This T cell receptor (beta chain) originates from a study of cytomegalovirus exposure and HLA in healthy donors. The germline V gene has CDR1 MNHEY and CDR2 SMNVEV (reference sequence). The CDR3 covers 12 residues. In the PCR, 60 Vbeta and 13 Jbeta primers were used. Data came from immunoSEQ multiplex PCR; TCRdb stores just in-frame clones and leaves some out. The sample holds some 140,000 clones, around 77% seen once. The chain has TRBV27 and TRBJ2-7, with a weak D call TRBD2 (7 bases). The clonotype originates from a man over 45 in good health and CMV-seronegative. Sequencing was performed on PBMCs. In DNA, the CDR3 is TGTGACGAAGCGGGACAATCCTACGAGCAGTACTTC. Its protein product is CDEAGQSYEQYF.